This T cell receptor (beta chain) was profiled in a study of blood T cell repertoires in COVID-19. The CDR3 covers 15 residues. The assay was immunoSEQ multiplex PCR, and TCRdb's table has in-frame clones only and misses some. The table includes about 300,000 clones, approximately 89% detected once. The sample was PBMCs or T cells enriched from blood (not recorded which). The chain combines TRBV21-1 with TRBJ2-7; the table calls TRBD1, which could not be checked here. TRBV21-1 is labeled a pseudogene. This receptor was obtained from a woman between 50 and 59 years old who had been exposed to COVID-19. The CDR3: CASTRSQGRVDEQYF. CDR3 bases: TGTGCCAGCACTCGGTCACAGGGTAGAGTAGACGAGCAGTACTTC.